The 12 T cell receptor beta chains in this list originate from one sample, sequenced in a study of response to subunit inactivated influenza vaccine. TCRdb reprocessed the RT-PCR reads with MiXCR, giving one entry per CDR3 protein. The table records 630,000 or so distinct CDR3 sequences, around 14% of them present only once. This specimen was PBMCs from blood, taken about 11 days after vaccination. The receptors derive from a middle-aged man who received an inactivated influenza vaccine.

The rearrangement links TRBV7-9 to TRBJ2-3; 9 bases agree with TRBD1. Germline lookup yields CDR1 SEHNR and CDR2 FQNEAQ (reference sequence). The CDR3 consists of 14 residues. Unmatched junction bases numbered 6, after V lost 5 bases and J lost 6 bases. CDR3 sequence (DNA): TGTGCCAGCAGCACAGGACAGGGGATTGATACGCAGTATTTT. Translation gives CASSTGQGIDTQYF. The complete variable domain, with remaining parts taken from reference TRBV7-9 and TRBJ2-3, reads DTGVSQNPRHKITKRGQNVTFRCDPISEHNRLYWYRQTLGQGPEFLTYFQNEAQLEKSRLLSDRFSAERPKGSFSTLEIQRTEQGDSAMYLCASSTGQGIDTQYFGPGTRLTVL.

This clonotype showed up just a few times. V usage is TRBV5-6 and J usage is TRBJ2-5; 9 bases line up with TRBD2. J lost 9 bases, V lost 0 bases, and 6 bases had no gene match. Per germline, CDR1 SGHDT and CDR2 YYEEEE. The CDR3 spans 14 residues. CDR3 DNA sequence: TGTGCCAGCAGCTTGGTTCTAGCGGGGTCGCCCCAGTACTTC. Its translation is CASSLVLAGSPQYF.

The sample holds a few counts of this clonotype. DNA of the CDR3: TGTGCCACCAGCAGAGGGGGTTGGGATCTGAGGAATCAGCCCCAGCATTTT. This encodes CATSRGGWDLRNQPQHF. The V gene is TRBV15, the J gene TRBJ1-5; the D is unclear. The CDR3 runs to 17 residues. V was clipped by 1 base and J by 4 bases, with 17 bases between them. CDR1 and CDR2 from the germline V gene are LNHNV and YYDKDF (reference sequence).

CDR3 region: CASSPRLDGEQFF. The CDR3 DNA sequence: TGTGCCAGCAGCCCACGACTAGATGGTGAGCAGTTCTTC. This rearrangement joins TRBV14 to TRBJ2-1; tentatively, D is TRBD2 (6 bases). V dropped 4 bases and J dropped 9 bases, with 13 bases sitting between them. The CDR3 consists of 13 residues. Looked up from germline, CDR1 is SGHDN and CDR2 is FVKESK.

This clonotype came up many times. V is TRBV20-1 and J is TRBJ2-1; D assignment may be TRBD1 or TRBD2 (6 bases each). This CDR3 is built from 14 residues. Trimming left V 2 bases short and J 8 bases short, with 16 bases between. The V gene's germline CDR1 is DFQATT and CDR2 SNEGSKA (reference sequence). CDR3 region: CSARKGGPTYEQFF. Here the CDR3 DNA reads TGCAGTGCTAGAAAGGGGGGCCCAACGTATGAGCAGTTCTTC.

This clonotype was seen ten or more times. The J gene is TRBJ2-7, the V gene TRBV20-1, with TRBD2 matching 7 bases. CDR3 length: 13 amino acids. Germline values: CDR1 DFQATT, CDR2 SNEGSKA (reference sequence). V dropped 6 bases and J dropped 6; count of bases not matched to a gene: 11. CDR3 sequence reads: CSASGLSGGEQYF. CDR3 coding DNA: TGCAGTGCGTCGGGACTTTCGGGGGGCGAGCAGTACTTC.

The chain couples TRBV12-3 or TRBV12-4 to TRBJ2-6; no clear D. V gave up 4 bases and J gave up 0 bases, with 7 bases separating them. The CDR3 spans 15 residues. CDR3 in amino acids: CASSSWNSGANVLTF. The CDR3 bases are TGTGCCAGCAGTTCTTGGAACTCTGGGGCCAACGTCCTGACTTTC.

This clonotype has a handful of counts. V is TRBV25-1 and J is TRBJ2-5; no clear D gene. The CDR3 spans 13 residues. CDR1 MGHDK and CDR2 SYGVNS come from the germline V gene. Trimming took 1 base from V and 5 from J, leaving 8 bases between them. CDR3 in amino acids: CASSEWARETQYF. CDR3 nucleotides: TGTGCCAGCAGTGAATGGGCCAGGGAGACCCAGTACTTC. Full variable domain (missing parts from reference TRBV25-1 and TRBJ2-5): EADIYQTPRYLVIGTGKKITLECSQTMGHDKMYWYQQDPGMELHLIHYSYGVNSTEKGDLSSESTVSRIRTEHFPLTLESARPSHTSQYLCASSEWARETQYFGPGTRLLVL.

The chain combines TRBV3-1 with TRBJ1-5; D remains ambiguous. This CDR3 has 15 amino acids. Germline V gives CDR1 LGHDT, CDR2 YNNKEL (reference sequence). The V end was cut by 9 bases, the J end by 0 bases, with 15 bases between. CDR3 sequence reads: CASSRGTNSNQPQHF. The CDR3 DNA sequence: TGTGCCAGTTCAAGAGGTACCAATAGCAATCAGCCCCAGCATTTT. The full variable domain, with the rest looked up from reference TRBV3-1 and TRBJ1-5, is DTAVSQTPKYLVTQMGNDKSIKCEQNLGHDTMYWYKQDSKKFLKIMFSYNNKELIINETVPNRFSPKSPDKAHLNLHINSLELGDSAVYFCASSRGTNSNQPQHFGDGTRLSIL.

V is TRBV5-1 and J is TRBJ2-7, with 8 nucleotides matching TRBD1. The ends lost 0 bases at V and 0 bases at J; junction bases unmatched: 8. Germline CDR1 reads SGHRS; CDR2 reads YFSETQ. The length of the CDR3 is 17 residues. The CDR3 DNA reads TGCGCCAGCAGCTTGGAGTCAGGGGGCTGGAGCTCCTACGAGCAGTACTTC. It yields the protein CASSLESGGWSSYEQYF. Filled out from reference TRBV5-1 and TRBJ2-7, the complete variable domain reads KAGVTQTPRYLIKTRGQQVTLSCSPISGHRSVSWYQQTPGQGLQFLFEYFSETQRNKGNFPGRFSGRQFSNSRSEMNVSTLELGDSALYLCASSLESGGWSSYEQYFGPGTRLTVT.

The V and J genes are TRBV29-1 and TRBJ1-2; TRBD1 agrees at 8 bases. The CDR3 spans 15 residues. Germline V CDR1 and CDR2: SQVTM, ANQGSEA. J gave up 3 bases and V 6 bases, and 12 bases lay outside the gene matches. Here the CDR3 reads CSVLTGEAFYYGYTF. The DNA of the CDR3 is TGCAGCGTGTTGACAGGGGAAGCTTTCTACTATGGCTACACCTTC.

The V gene is TRBV12-3 or TRBV12-4, the J gene TRBJ2-7; D might be TRBD2 (6 bases). Trimming removed 6 bases at V and 4 bases at J, with 13 bases between. The CDR3 covers 13 residues. CDR3 coding DNA: TGTGCCAGCAGCCCCGGACTAAGGTACGAGCAGTACTTC. This sequence encodes CASSPGLRYEQYF.